Shown below are 2 T cell receptor beta chains from a single sample sequenced in a study of T cells in Graves' hyperthyroidism and ophthalmopathy. RNA transcripts yielded amplified TCR beta CDR3 regions. Researchers ran a first-round RT-PCR on the TCR CDR3 using the HTBI primer set. In TCRdb, the multiplex PCR reads were re-called with MiXCR into one record per CDR3 protein. In the table there are around 380,000 distinct CDR3 sequences, about 13% of which are singletons. The sequencing sample was made of blood. The receptor source for this set is a man aged 30 to 39 with Graves' hyperthyroidism that later progressed to Graves' ophthalmopathy.

The sample holds many counts of this clonotype. The J gene is TRBJ2-1, the V gene TRBV12-3 or TRBV12-4; TRBD2 might be the D (7 bases). V dropped 8 bases and J dropped 7 bases, with 15 bases sitting between them. The CDR3 consists of 13 residues. CDR3 amino acids: CASGEGGLNEQFF. CDR3 coding DNA: TGTGCCAGCGGGGAGGGGGGATTAAATGAGCAGTTCTTC.

This clonotype was found a few times. The CDR3 DNA reads as TGCAGTGCTAGAGTCCATCATAATGAAAAACTGTTTTTT. It specifies CSARVHHNEKLFF. The chain is built from TRBV20-1 and TRBJ1-4; no clear D. CDR3 length equals 13 residues. CDR1 and CDR2 from the germline V gene are DFQATT and SNEGSKA (reference sequence). Trimming removed 1 base from V and 4 bases from J, with 7 bases in between.